A single sample gave rise to the 18 T cell receptor beta chains below, sequenced in a study of CD8+CD57+ T cells in acquired aplastic anemia. Using genomic DNA as the template, TCR beta VDJ and CDR3 profiling was carried out. TCRdb reanalysed the reads using MiXCR and keeps one entry per CDR3 protein. Among hundreds of thousands of distinct CDR3 sequences listed, around 32% were seen once. CD8+CD57+ cell expansion had been shown by flow cytometry in patients chosen for sequencing. Sequenced: sorted CD4+, CD8+, or CD8+CD57+ T cells (not recorded which) from PBMCs. The receptors shown here come from a human donor with aplastic anemia.

This clonotype has at least ten counts. The chain joins TRBV15 to TRBJ2-5; no clear D. The CDR3 length is 14 residues. The germline V gene encodes CDR1 LNHNV and CDR2 YYDKDF (reference sequence). V lost 1 base, J lost 5 bases, and 11 bases lay in between. CDR3 in amino acids: CATSRGLAIETQYF. The CDR3 DNA reads as TGTGCCACCAGCAGAGGTTTAGCCATCGAGACCCAGTACTTC. Looking up the rest from reference TRBV15 and TRBJ2-5 gives the full variable domain: DAMVIQNPRYQVTQFGKPVTLSCSQTLNHNVMYWYQQKSSQAPKLLFHYYDKDFNNEADTPDNFQSRRPNTSFCFLDIRSPGLGDTAMYLCATSRGLAIETQYFGPGTRLLVL.

This clonotype was seen a few times. The chain links TRBV11-2 to TRBJ1-1, with 9 bases identical to TRBD1. The CDR3 is made up of 16 amino acids. Germline values: CDR1 SGHAT, CDR2 FQNNGV. Losses at the gene ends were 4 bases for V and 5 bases for J; bases not matched to a gene: 11. The CDR3 DNA follows: TGTGCCAGCAGCTCACGAGATGGGACAGGGAAGACTGAAGCTTTCTTT. Its protein is CASSSRDGTGKTEAFF.

This clonotype showed up many times. V gene TRBV20-1 combines with J gene TRBJ2-1, with a weak D call TRBD2 (5 bases). Germline CDR1 and CDR2: DFQATT and SNEGSKA (reference sequence). The CDR3 has 13 residues. Trimming removed 6 bases at V and 5 bases at J, with 14 bases between. CDR3 DNA: TGCAGTGCGGGGAGCAGGCGCGACAATGAGCAGTTCTTC. It yields the protein CSAGSRRDNEQFF.

This clonotype was seen ten or more times. The CDR3 loop reads CSAGGQQLRKLFF. In DNA, the CDR3 is TGCAGCGCGGGGGGACAGCAACTTCGGAAACTGTTTTTT. J is TRBJ1-4 and V is TRBV29-1; 7 bases are shared with TRBD1. The CDR3 runs to 13 residues. V lost 7 bases and J lost 11; bases outside the gene matches: 13. CDR1 SQVTM and CDR2 ANQGSEA come from the germline V gene. Together with reference TRBV29-1 and TRBJ1-4, the CDR3 gives the full variable domain: SAVISQKPSRDICQRGTSLTIQCQVDSQVTMMFWYRQQPGQSLTLIATANQGSEATYESGFVIDKFPISRPNLTFSTLTVSNMSPEDSSIYLCSAGGQQLRKLFFGSGTQLSVL.

Remarks on this clonotype: An end of the junction does not agree with germline; a read error may underlie this. The V and J genes are TRBV15 and TRBJ1-6; D gene unclear. This CDR3 has 15 residues. CDR1 and CDR2 from the germline V gene are LNHNV and YYDKDF (reference sequence). In DNA form, the CDR3 reads TGTGCCACCAGCAGAGAGGAGGTGGCTAATTCATCCCTCCACTTT. Its protein is CATSREEVANSSLHF.

V is TRBV19 and J is TRBJ1-3, with D possibly TRBD1 on 6 matching bases. The CDR3 length is 15 residues. The germline gives CDR1 LNHDA, CDR2 SQIVND (reference sequence). V gave up 5 bases and J gave up 8 bases, with 19 bases separating them. The CDR3 bases are TGTGCCAGTAGTGGGTTCAGGGGCGGATTGGACACCATATATTTT. Amino acids: CASSGFRGGLDTIYF.

This chain links TRBV12-3 or TRBV12-4 with TRBJ2-7, with D possibly being TRBD2 (6 bases). Trimming removed 6 bases from V and 2 bases from J, with 14 bases in between. The CDR3 runs 14 residues. For the CDR3, the DNA is TGTGCCAGCAGGCCGGGACTTCAAACCTACGAGCAGTACTTC. Residues: CASRPGLQTYEQYF.

In this sample, this clonotype turned up many times. This chain uses TRBV12-5 with TRBJ2-5; possibly TRBD2 for D (5 bases). CDR1 is LGHNT, CDR2 FRNRAP, per germline. The CDR3 length is 12 residues. Deletions cut 6 bases from V and 5 bases from J, with 10 bases between. CDR3 loop: CASGKTGETQYF. CDR3 DNA sequence: TGTGCTAGTGGAAAGACGGGGGAGACCCAGTACTTC.

The chain carries TRBV4-1 and TRBJ1-3, with 8 bases identical to TRBD1. The CDR3 covers 17 residues. V shed 2 bases, J shed 0 bases, and the junction held 6 bases outside the gene matches. Germline assignment: CDR1 MGHRA and CDR2 YSYEKL. CDR3: CASSQRTGTVSGNTIYF. The CDR3 DNA reads TGCGCCAGCAGCCAAAGGACAGGGACAGTCTCTGGAAACACCATATATTTT.

At least ten counts were recorded for this clonotype. This chain links TRBV7-3 with TRBJ1-5; no clear D. CDR1 and CDR2 from the germline V gene are SGHTA and FQGTGA. Trimming removed 2 bases at V and 7 bases at J, with 9 bases between. The CDR3 sequence is 13 residues long. This CDR3 reads CASSLGREQPQHF. The CDR3 DNA is TGTGCCAGCAGCTTAGGCCGAGAACAGCCCCAGCATTTT.

This clonotype was counted many times. This chain joins TRBV19 and TRBJ1-1, with D unclear. Germline loops: CDR1 LNHDA, CDR2 SQIVND (reference sequence). This CDR3 is built from 15 residues. V dropped 6 bases and J dropped 1 base, with 15 bases sitting between them. The CDR3 protein is CASSEIGRTNTEAFF. Here the CDR3 DNA reads TGTGCCAGTAGCGAGATAGGCAGGACGAACACTGAAGCTTTCTTT.

This clonotype came up a few times. V and J are TRBV6-1 and TRBJ2-7; 9 positions agree with TRBD1. V trimming: 5 bases; J trimming: 3 bases; junction bases outside the gene matches: 5. CDR3 length: 14 residues. CDR1 and CDR2 (germline): MNHNS, SASEGT. This CDR3 is CASSLGTGNYEQYF. CDR3 nucleotides: TGTGCCAGCAGTCTCGGGACAGGGAACTACGAGCAGTACTTC.

This clonotype was recorded at least ten times. The rearrangement uses TRBV2 and TRBJ2-7; the D is unclear. CDR3 length equals 14 residues. V was shortened by 7 bases and J by 2 bases, with 15 bases between the two germline ends. Germline V gene lookup returns CDR1 SNHLY and CDR2 FYNNEI. CDR3 residues: CASKPRTTPYEQYF. For the CDR3, the DNA is TGTGCCAGCAAACCCCGGACGACCCCCTACGAGCAGTACTTC.

The chain employs TRBV25-1 and TRBJ1-2, with 7 bases matching TRBD1. Germline V lookup: CDR1 MGHDK, CDR2 SYGVNS. This CDR3 has 16 amino acids. The J segment lost 4 bases and the V segment lost 7 bases, leaving 15 bases of the junction unmatched. CDR3 coding DNA: TGTGCCAGCATCGCCCCGACCGGGACAGCACCCTATGGCTACACCTTC. Its translation is CASIAPTGTAPYGYTF.

This clonotype turned up a few times. This chain connects TRBV11-1 to TRBJ1-3; TRBD1 agrees at 8 bases. Trimming at V came to 7 bases and at J to 4 bases, leaving 12 bases not matched to a gene. Germline V gives CDR1 SGHAT, CDR2 FQDESV (reference sequence). The CDR3 totals 16 residues. The CDR3 region has the DNA TGTGCCAGCATGAGTTCCGACAGGGGATGGGGAAACACCATATATTTT. It is translated as CASMSSDRGWGNTIYF.

In its sample, this clonotype was seen a few times. DNA for the CDR3: TGTGCCAGCAGCACAAGATCCGGGACCCCGAACACCGGGGAGCTGTTTTTT. It translates to CASSTRSGTPNTGELFF. This sequence joins TRBV4-2 and TRBJ2-2; D possibly matches TRBD1 or TRBD2 (5 bases each). CDR3 length: 17 amino acids. V gave up 5 bases and J gave up 0 bases, with 16 bases separating them. The germline V gene encodes CDR1 LGHNA and CDR2 YNFKEQ.

This clonotype came up a few times. The V and J genes are TRBV12-3 or TRBV12-4 and TRBJ2-3; D uncertain. This CDR3 comprises 13 residues. V lost 6 bases and J 2 bases, leaving 9 bases between the germline ends. The CDR3 protein is CASRSINTDTQYF. In DNA, the CDR3 is TGTGCCAGCAGGTCGATAAACACAGATACGCAGTATTTT.

The sample holds many counts of this clonotype. The genes are TRBV19 and TRBJ1-1; tentatively, D is TRBD1 (6 bases). From germline, CDR1 is LNHDA and CDR2 SQIVND (reference sequence). The germline V and J ends were trimmed by 6 bases and 4 bases, with 18 bases remaining between them. The CDR3 has 15 amino acids. The CDR3, as DNA: TGTGCCAGTAGCCCACAGGGAGGGAGACTCACTGAAGCTTTCTTT. Encoded protein: CASSPQGGRLTEAFF.